The source of this TCR beta chain is a study of beta chain features in type 1 diabetes. Study summary: All samples combined gave around 98,000,000 sorted cells for examination.

Since all of the isolated RNA was reverse transcribed, expressed TCRB transcripts were what got sequenced. Data came from immunoSEQ multiplex PCR; TCRdb stores just in-frame clones and leaves some out. The table shows approximately 250,000 clones, with over 9.5% occurring only once. Study results and caveats: TCRB CDR3 length was moderately but significantly reduced in all four CD4+ subsets of Type 1 diabetes patients. Insertions at VDJ junctions were less frequent in type 1 diabetes patients. These patients also deleted more nucleotides at the same junctions.

The germline gives CDR1 SGHDN, CDR2 FVKESK. V shed 4 bases, J shed 4 bases, and the junction held 3 bases outside the gene matches. The CDR3 has 13 residues. Turning to this clone: Antigen specificity is unknown.

Sequencing used naive CD4+ T cells from blood. This clonotype was obtained from a woman between 18 and 29 years old in good health. This chain uses TRBV14 with TRBJ1-2, with TRBD1 identical over 7 bases. CDR3: CASSRDRTYGYTF. The DNA of the CDR3 is TGTGCCAGCAGCCGGGACAGAACCTATGGCTACACCTTC.